Sequencing of this T cell receptor (beta chain) was carried out in a study of PD-L1 blockade in urothelial cancer. Whole-study context: About 85% of the roughly 29 patients were men whose urothelial cancer was bladder-origin. Prior regimens of chemotherapy numbered 0 to 3 per patient.

Time point in this sample: pretreatment peripheral blood. Sample numbers ranged from 1 to 8 per patient, encompassing pretreatment and on-treatment collections. The data were produced by immunoSEQ multiplex PCR, yet TCRdb's version contains in-frame clones alone and is incomplete. The sample shows 50,000 or so clones, about 86% of them seen only once. As to this clone: Its antigen is undetermined.

Study results and caveats: Where pretreatment blood TCR clonality fell below the median, better survival was predicted.

CDR3 length: 15 amino acids. Germline values: CDR1 KGHSH, CDR2 LQKENI. V gave up 2 bases and J gave up 3 bases, with 14 bases separating them. This chain connects TRBV18 to TRBJ2-7; perhaps TRBD1 as D (5 bases). The TCR was taken from a man aged 55 to 70 with urothelial cancer. The sample in question was PBMCs, obtained around atezolizumab (anti-PD-L1) treatment. The CDR3 nucleotides read TGTGCCAGCTCACCATACCAGGACACTTACTACGAGCAGTACTTC. It specifies CASSPYQDTYYEQYF.